The clone carrying this T cell receptor beta chain was observed at least ten times. What it binds is not known. TCRdb itself ran the multiplex PCR reads through MiXCR, one entry per CDR3 protein. Of around 140,000 distinct CDR3 sequences listed, 32% are singletons. The lymph nodes were axillary draining lymph nodes from breast cancer patients. The data originate from a study of breast tumors, draining lymph nodes, adjacent tissues. Per germline, CDR1 MNHNY and CDR2 SVGAGI (reference sequence). The ends lost 8 bases at V and 3 bases at J; junction bases unmatched: 4. The CDR3 is 13 amino acids. Study results and caveats: The data were judged consistent with most tumor T cells coming from lymph node and expanding in tumor. Tumors had less TCR diversity than lymph nodes, more than nontumor tissue. Tumor T cell lymph node origin was a supported hypothesis, not proven.

The sequenced material came from axillary lymph node tissue. The rearrangement uses TRBV6-6 and TRBJ1-5; 7 bases match TRBD1. The clonotype comes from a female donor with breast cancer. Some clones in this sample may be carry-over from other donors' samples. CDR3 DNA: TGTGCCAGCGGGGGACAGCTCAATCAGCCCCAGCATTTT. Translating gives CASGGQLNQPQHF.